This TCR beta chain originates from a study of response to subunit inactivated influenza vaccine. Study conclusions and caveats: It was the authors' suggestion that each seasonal influenza vaccination recruits few new T cells.

The CDR3 runs 14 residues. Trimming cost V 2 bases and J 0 bases; bases outside gene matches: 2. In germline, CDR1 is SQVTM, CDR2 ANQGSEA. A word on this clonotype: Antigen unknown.

TCRdb redid the calling of the RT-PCR reads with MiXCR, one entry per CDR3 protein. The sample shows 610,000 or so distinct CDR3 sequences, 11% to 15% of them seen only once. The sample was PBMCs from blood, taken 12 days after vaccination. The chain links TRBV29-1 to TRBJ1-1; 8 bases align to TRBD1. This TCR was recovered from a man in his forties or fifties who received an inactivated influenza vaccine. DNA of the CDR3: TGCAGCGTTGAAAGGACAGGGTTGAACACTGAAGCTTTCTTT. It encodes CSVERTGLNTEAFF.